Listed below are T cell receptor beta chains from one sample, sequenced in a study of blood T cell repertoires in COVID-19. Assay used: immunoSEQ multiplex PCR; TCRdb lists only in-frame clones, some missing. The repertoire holds fewer than 200,000 clones, with 70% to 90% as singletons. Sequencing input: peripheral blood. Source of these receptors: a man aged 40-49 years with acute or convalescent COVID-19. CDR3s include the opening cysteine and the closing phenylalanine or tryptophan.

CDR3 | J | V
CASSSTDEQFF | TRBJ2-1 | TRBV6-5
CASSEASGGYQETQYF | TRBJ2-5 | TRBV6-1
CASTGRTPYGYTF | TRBJ1-2 | TRBV19
CASSGGQGPNSPLHF | TRBJ1-6 | TRBV9
CASSTGTGDYSPLHF | TRBJ1-6 | TRBV5-1
CASSLLGSGGAGETQYF | TRBJ2-5 | TRBV28
CASSLQGLKDEQYF | TRBJ2-7 | TRBV7-2
CASKGFLNSPLHF | TRBJ1-6 | TRBV19
CATSRDRWEAEAFF | TRBJ1-1 | TRBV15
CATSRLTGSSWDEQFF | TRBJ2-1 | TRBV15
CASSYSGQGNQETQYF | TRBJ2-5 | TRBV6-2/TRBV6-3
CASSQQAPKSTEAFF | TRBJ1-1 | TRBV3-1/TRBV3-2
CASGGTAYGYTF | TRBJ1-2 | TRBV3-1/TRBV3-2
CASSPSSGNQPQHF | TRBJ1-5 | TRBV2
CASSLGGTGNEQFF | TRBJ2-1 | TRBV6-6
CASTDRVGQPQHF | TRBJ1-5 | TRBV19
CASSQARADGYTF | TRBJ1-2 | TRBV14
CASSSGSGGQETQYF | TRBJ2-5 | TRBV7-7
CASSQDPAGDYGYTF | TRBJ1-2 | TRBV4-1
CASTVNRGPNNEQFF | TRBJ2-1 | TRBV2
CASPRGGDRHEQYF | TRBJ2-7 | TRBV3-1/TRBV3-2
CASSELFYPGNTEAFF | TRBJ1-1 | TRBV25-1
CSAQQGVEQYF | TRBJ2-7 | TRBV20-1
CASSLDDRPNTEAFF | TRBJ1-1 | TRBV13
CASSLWGLNEKLFF | TRBJ1-4 | TRBV11-2
CASSSQGAGNTIYF | TRBJ1-3 | TRBV27
CASGREYSNQPQHF | TRBJ1-5 | TRBV28
CASSPYPGGNTIYF | TRBJ1-3 | TRBV6-4
CASSPSGTSGTHNEQFF | TRBJ2-1 | TRBV9
CASSLTVGPGYTF | TRBJ1-2 | TRBV28
CASSPTLPAGGTVRGTDTQYF | TRBJ2-3 | TRBV7-3
CASSLAPGGNTIYF | TRBJ1-3 | TRBV7-9
CASSLIWASSTGELFF | TRBJ2-2 | TRBV7-9
CVSSPSGNTIYF | TRBJ1-3 | TRBV18
CASSLAGNEQFF | TRBJ2-1 | TRBV11-2
CASSYSWHRAYQETQYF | TRBJ2-5 | TRBV5-1
CASSRGTSGGTSTDTQYF | TRBJ2-3 | TRBV18
CASSPPAGSSEAFF | TRBJ1-1 | TRBV28
CASSWGMVRAQEDGYTF | TRBJ1-2 | TRBV5-4
CASSLQGAQGYTF | TRBJ1-2 | TRBV5-4
CASSLQQGTGANVLTF | TRBJ2-6 | TRBV4-3